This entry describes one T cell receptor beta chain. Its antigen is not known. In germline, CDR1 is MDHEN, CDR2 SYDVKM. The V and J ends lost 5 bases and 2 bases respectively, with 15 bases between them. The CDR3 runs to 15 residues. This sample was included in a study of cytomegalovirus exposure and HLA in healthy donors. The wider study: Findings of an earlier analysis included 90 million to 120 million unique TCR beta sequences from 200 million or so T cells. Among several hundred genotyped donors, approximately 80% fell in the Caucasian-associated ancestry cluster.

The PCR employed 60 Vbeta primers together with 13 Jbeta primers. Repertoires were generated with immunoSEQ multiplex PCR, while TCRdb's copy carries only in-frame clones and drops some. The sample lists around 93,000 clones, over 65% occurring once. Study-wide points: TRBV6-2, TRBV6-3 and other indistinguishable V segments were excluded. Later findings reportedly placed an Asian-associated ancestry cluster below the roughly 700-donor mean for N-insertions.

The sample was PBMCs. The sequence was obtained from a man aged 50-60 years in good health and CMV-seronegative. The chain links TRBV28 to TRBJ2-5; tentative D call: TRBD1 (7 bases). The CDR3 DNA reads TGTGCCAGCAGTGCTTCAGGGGGGCCACAAGAGACCCAGTACTTC. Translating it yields CASSASGGPQETQYF. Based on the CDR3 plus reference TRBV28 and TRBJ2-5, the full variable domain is DVKVTQSSRYLVKRTGEKVFLECVQDMDHENMFWYRQDPGLGLRLIYFSYDVKMKEKGDIPEGYSVSREKKERFSLILESASTNQTSMYLCASSASGGPQETQYFGPGTRLLVL.